The next 23 T cell receptor beta chains were all read from a single sample in a study of monozygotic twins with cystic fibrosis. Sequenced by immunoSEQ multiplex PCR; TCRdb stores in-frame clones only, minus some. The sample comprises around 34,000 clones, roughly 90% of which are singletons, and roughly 1% rests with the top ten. Sequenced: blood. All receptors come from a girl aged 2 to 10 with cystic fibrosis.

V gene TRBV12-5 combines with J gene TRBJ2-7, with D unresolved. The CDR3 consists of 12 residues. Per the germline V gene, CDR1 is LGHNT and CDR2 is FRNRAP. V lost 1 base and J 5 bases, leaving 6 bases between the germline ends. The CDR3 nucleotides are TGTGCTAGTGGTTTGGGGGTCAACGAGCAGTACTTC. It is translated as CASGLGVNEQYF.

The CDR3 here is CASSRGAGGETEAFF. For the CDR3, the DNA is TGTGCCAGTAGTAGAGGGGCAGGGGGAGAGACTGAAGCTTTCTTT. V usage is TRBV19 and J usage is TRBJ1-1; 7 nucleotides match TRBD1. The CDR3 is 15 residues long. From germline, CDR1 is LNHDA and CDR2 SQIVND (reference sequence). After removal of 4 bases from V and 5 bases from J, the junction contained 10 bases not matched to a gene.

In DNA, the CDR3 is TGTGCCTGGAGGGAGGAACTCAAACCCTACAATGAGCAGTTCTTC. This sequence encodes CAWREELKPYNEQFF. This sequence joins TRBV30 and TRBJ2-1; D is possibly TRBD2 (5 bases). The CDR3 is made up of 15 amino acids. V shed 3 bases and J shed 2 bases, with 14 bases lying between them. Germline assignment: CDR1 GTSNPN and CDR2 SVGIG (reference sequence).

The V gene is TRBV7-9, the J gene TRBJ2-7; 8 nucleotides line up with TRBD1. This CDR3 region has 14 residues. Trimming took 5 bases from V and 3 from J; bases not matched to a gene: 6. Germline CDR1 and CDR2: SEHNR and FQNEAQ (reference sequence). This CDR3 is CASSLGQGGYEQYF. Written as DNA, the CDR3 is TGTGCCAGCAGCCTAGGACAGGGAGGCTACGAGCAGTACTTC.

The chain couples TRBV28 to TRBJ1-1, with D unclear. Trimming shortened V by 6 bases and J by 3 bases, and 8 bases separated the two germline ends. The length of the CDR3 is 12 residues. Germline V gene data show CDR1 as MDHEN and CDR2 as SYDVKM. Here the CDR3 DNA reads TGTGCCAGCAGCCGCCGGGACACTGAAGCTTTCTTT. Encoded protein: CASSRRDTEAFF.

The gene calls are TRBV15 and TRBJ2-1, with TRBD2 matching over 10 bases. CDR3 length: 16 amino acids. Per germline, CDR1 LNHNV and CDR2 YYDKDF (reference sequence). V shed 4 bases, J shed 5 bases, and the junction held 8 bases outside the gene matches. CDR3 amino acids: CATSTGLADINNEQFF. The DNA of the CDR3 is TGTGCCACCAGCACCGGACTAGCGGATATAAACAATGAGCAGTTCTTC. The entire variable domain, with the rest obtained from reference TRBV15 and TRBJ2-1, is as follows: DAMVIQNPRYQVTQFGKPVTLSCSQTLNHNVMYWYQQKSSQAPKLLFHYYDKDFNNEADTPDNFQSRRPNTSFCFLDIRSPGLGDTAMYLCATSTGLADINNEQFFGPGTRLTVL.

The chain recombines TRBV5-6 with TRBJ1-2, with no clear D. This CDR3 spans 13 amino acids. With 4 bases removed from V and 0 bases from J, the gap between germline ends came to 7 bases. Germline V CDR1 and CDR2: SGHDT, YYEEEE. The CDR3: CASSVITNYGYTF. DNA of the CDR3: TGTGCCAGCAGCGTCATTACTAACTATGGCTACACCTTC.

The J gene is TRBJ1-5, the V gene TRBV9; D may be TRBD1 (5 bases). The V gene's germline CDR1 is SGDLS and CDR2 YYNGEE. The length of the CDR3 is 16 residues. V was pared by 7 bases and J by 4 bases, with 21 bases between. CDR3 DNA: TGTGCCAGCTCCCTAGGGTCAGGGAATGAGAATCAGCCCCAGCATTTT. Translation gives CASSLGSGNENQPQHF. Using reference TRBV9 and TRBJ1-5 for the parts outside the CDR3, the full variable domain is DSGVTQTPKHLITATGQRVTLRCSPRSGDLSVYWYQQSLDQGLQFLIQYYNGEERAKGNILERFSAQQFPDLHSELNLSSLELGDSALYFCASSLGSGNENQPQHFGDGTRLSIL.

The rearrangement joins TRBV28 to TRBJ2-5, with a weak D call TRBD1 (6 bases). Germline V gene sequence: CDR1 MDHEN, CDR2 SYDVKM. Trimming pared 4 bases from V and 4 bases from J, leaving 10 bases between. The CDR3 covers 13 residues. CDR3 protein: CASSYRVRETQYF. The CDR3 bases are TGTGCCAGCAGTTACAGGGTCCGAGAGACCCAGTACTTC.

The chain uses TRBV5-4 and TRBJ2-1, with TRBD1 identical over 9 bases. Germline trimming cut 3 bases from V and 6 bases from J; bases unmatched to any gene: 4. This CDR3 comprises 14 residues. Germline loops: CDR1 SGHNT, CDR2 YYREEE (reference sequence). The CDR3 DNA follows: TGTGCCAGCAGCTCTCAGACAGGGGGCAATGAGCAGTTCTTC. It is translated as CASSSQTGGNEQFF.

V gene TRBV5-8 combines with J gene TRBJ1-1; a weak D match, TRBD1 (5 bases). The CDR3 loop spans 13 amino acids. Germline assignment: CDR1 SGHTS and CDR2 YDEGEE. V shed 2 bases and J shed 11 bases, with 16 bases lying between them. The CDR3 DNA sequence: TGTGCCAGCAGCTTTCCAGGGACCTCTTTGGCTTTCTTT. It codes for CASSFPGTSLAFF. The full variable domain, its missing parts supplied by reference TRBV5-8 and TRBJ1-1, is EAGVTQSPTHLIKTRGQQATLRCSPISGHTSVYWYQQALGLGLQFLLWYDEGEERNRGNFPPRFSGRQFPNYSSELNVNALELEDSALYLCASSFPGTSLAFFGQGTRLTVV.

The chain carries TRBV5-1 and TRBJ1-4; D gene ambiguous. With 0 bases removed from V and 7 bases from J, the gap between germline ends came to 16 bases. Per the germline V gene, CDR1 is SGHRS and CDR2 is YFSETQ. CDR3 size: 16 residues. In DNA, the CDR3 is TGCGCCAGCAGCTTGGAGGCTTACTCCCGGGGTGAAAAACTGTTTTTT. As protein: CASSLEAYSRGEKLFF.

This chain joins TRBV4-3 and TRBJ2-2; D may be TRBD2 (5 bases). Germline V lookup: CDR1 LGHNA, CDR2 YSLEER. V was clipped by 2 bases and J by 4 bases, with 14 bases between them. The CDR3 is made up of 16 amino acids. CDR3 protein: CASSQNIGAGTGELFF. CDR3 DNA sequence: TGCGCCAGCAGCCAAAATATAGGCGCGGGCACCGGGGAGCTGTTTTTT.

This chain connects TRBV4-1 to TRBJ1-5, with D uncertain. Per germline, CDR1 MGHRA and CDR2 YSYEKL. V lost 0 bases, J lost 1 base, and 10 bases lay in between. CDR3 size: 16 residues. The CDR3 protein is CASSQEGGSSNQPQHF. CDR3 bases: TGCGCCAGCAGCCAAGAGGGAGGTTCAAGCAATCAGCCCCAGCATTTT.

The chain is built from TRBV7-2 and TRBJ1-2, with a tentative D call TRBD1 (6 bases). CDR3 length: 16 residues. The germline CDR1 and CDR2 sequences are SGHTA and FQGNSA. V lost 4 bases to trimming and J lost 7 bases, with 22 bases between them. The CDR3 sequence is CASSWGLWQEELGYTF. In DNA form, the CDR3 reads TGTGCCAGCAGCTGGGGGCTTTGGCAGGAGGAACTTGGCTACACCTTC.

This chain uses TRBV7-9 with TRBJ1-4; tentatively, D is TRBD1 (6 bases). The CDR3 loop spans 15 amino acids. V lost 6 bases and J 6 bases, leaving 17 bases between the germline ends. Germline V gene data show CDR1 as SEHNR and CDR2 as FQNEAQ (reference sequence). Here the CDR3 reads CASRNSGGQDEKLFF. The CDR3 nucleotides read TGTGCCAGCAGGAACAGTGGGGGGCAAGATGAAAAACTGTTTTTT.

V and J are TRBV28 and TRBJ1-5; possible D gene TRBD1, 5 bases. Germline CDR1 MDHEN, CDR2 SYDVKM. The V end was cut by 5 bases, the J end by 5 bases, with 13 bases between. This CDR3 comprises 14 residues. The CDR3 DNA reads as TGTGCCAGCAGTCCGTCACAGGTACATCAGCCCCAGCATTTT. Its protein is CASSPSQVHQPQHF.

The chain employs TRBV7-2 and TRBJ2-7, with unresolved D. V was clipped by 2 bases and J by 0 bases, with 8 bases between them. Germline V lookup: CDR1 SGHTA, CDR2 FQGNSA. There are 14 residues in the CDR3. CDR3 protein: CASSLFSRSYEQYF. CDR3 nucleotides: TGTGCCAGCAGCTTATTCAGCCGCTCCTACGAGCAGTACTTC.

Turning to this clone: Sequence at one end of the junction differs from germline and may be a read error. The chain recombines TRBV5-4 with TRBJ2-3; D is unclear. The CDR3 is made up of 14 amino acids. Germline V gene sequence: CDR1 SGHNT, CDR2 YYREEE (reference sequence). The CDR3 reads CASSPWAGTDTQYF. Written as DNA, the CDR3 is TGTGCCAGCAGCCCATGGGCCGGCACGGATACGCAGTATTTT.

This clone occurred once. The genes are TRBV10-3 and TRBJ2-7, with 8 bases lining up with TRBD1. CDR1 ENHRY and CDR2 SYGVKD come from the germline V gene. CDR3 length equals 14 residues. V was pared by 6 bases and J by 0 bases, with 4 bases of the junction left unmatched. The CDR3 spells CAIRGQDSSYEQYF. The CDR3 nucleotides read TGTGCCATCAGGGGACAGGACAGCTCCTACGAGCAGTACTTC.

The CDR3 coding sequence is TGTGCCATCAGTGAGTCCCTAGCGGTGGAGACCCAGTACTTC. This gives the protein CAISESLAVETQYF. This sequence joins TRBV10-3 and TRBJ2-5; 7 bases are shared with TRBD2. From germline, CDR1 is ENHRY and CDR2 SYGVKD. V trimming: 0 bases; J trimming: 5 bases; junction bases outside the gene matches: 3. This CDR3 has 14 residues.

The chain is built from TRBV6-6 and TRBJ1-1, with D possibly being TRBD1 (5 bases). CDR1 and CDR2 (germline): MNHNY, SVGAGI (reference sequence). The CDR3 has 14 residues. The germline V and J ends were trimmed by 1 base and 5 bases, with 11 bases remaining between them. The CDR3 loop reads CASSYYRRETEAFF. The CDR3 nucleotides are TGTGCCAGCAGTTACTACAGGCGTGAAACTGAAGCTTTCTTT.

The V call is TRBV6-1, the J call TRBJ1-1; maybe TRBD1 (6 bases). The CDR3 has 15 residues. V dropped 1 base and J dropped 2 bases, with 11 bases sitting between them. CDR1 is MNHNS and CDR2 is SASEGT in the germline V gene. CDR3 nucleotide sequence: TGTGCCAGCAGTGAAGACAGGGAGGCTAACACTGAAGCTTTCTTT. Protein: CASSEDREANTEAFF.